This TCR beta chain was recovered during a study of regulatory T cells in long-lasting Graves disease. Described time point: newly diagnosed GD, antithyroid drugs for less than 3 months. Construction of the TCR library relied on RNA isolated from PBMCs. Findings of the study overall: Graves' patients with persistent disease showed TCR diversity lower than patients newly diagnosed. Peripheral blood, not thyroid tissue, was the sole material studied.

Researchers made TCR beta libraries by using iRepertoire HTBI primers and running Arm-PCR on CDR3 regions. TCRdb independently ran MiXCR on the multiplex PCR reads; one entry per CDR3 protein. The sample holds about 450,000 distinct CDR3 sequences, 16% seen once. The CDR3 is 15 amino acids. Germline CDR1 and CDR2: DFQATT and SNEGSKA (reference sequence). Deletions cut 0 bases from V and 3 bases from J, with 11 bases between. This clonotype showed up many times. The antigen is undetermined. A further study also used this sample, focusing on T cells in Graves' hyperthyroidism and ophthalmopathy. That source reports: Exclusion followed for patients with uncontrolled infection, other autoimmune disease, pregnancy or lactation. Ophthalmopathy was separated from stable hyperthyroidism by a 13 V-J model.

The sequence came from a woman younger than 45 with Graves disease. This material consisted of peripheral blood mononuclear cells (PBMCs), taken at new diagnosis, from a patient treated with antithyroid drugs. This chain joins TRBV20-1 and TRBJ2-2; D perhaps matches TRBD1 (6 bases). The CDR3 is CSARDNRVDTGELFF. CDR3 coding DNA: TGCAGTGCTAGAGATAACAGGGTCGACACCGGGGAGCTGTTTTTT.